Each of the 26 T cell receptor beta chains below was sequenced from the same sample in a study of blood T cell repertoires in COVID-19. Assay: immunoSEQ multiplex PCR; the TCRdb copy retains only in-frame clones and omits some. The data show 100,000 to 110,000 clones, with more than 75% seen just once and roughly 13% held by the top ten. Sample: peripheral blood. The receptor set was obtained from a human donor in a cohort sampled during active COVID-19.

Only one count was recorded for this clone. The sample holds other DNA sequences that translate to the same CDR3. The chain joins TRBV9 to TRBJ1-1, with 7 nucleotides matching TRBD1. The CDR3 covers 13 residues. Germline V lookup: CDR1 SGDLS, CDR2 YYNGEE. The ends lost 0 bases at V and 4 bases at J; junction bases unmatched: 0. The CDR3 DNA follows: TGTGCCAGCAGCGTAGAGGGGGCCACTGAAGCTTTCTTT. This sequence encodes CASSVEGATEAFF.

This clone has a handful of counts. The genes are TRBV7-9 and TRBJ2-7, with 9 nucleotides matching TRBD2. Germline V gene data show CDR1 as SEHNR and CDR2 as FQNEAQ (reference sequence). V shed 5 bases, J shed 0 bases, and the junction held 5 bases outside the gene matches. The CDR3 has 15 residues. The CDR3 here is CASSEGTSRSYEQYF. The CDR3 DNA reads TGTGCCAGCAGCGAAGGGACTAGCCGCTCCTACGAGCAGTACTTC.

The chain couples TRBV2 to TRBJ2-3, with 9 bases aligning to TRBD2. The length of the CDR3 is 14 residues. V trimming: 8 bases; J trimming: 3 bases; junction bases outside the gene matches: 6. Germline CDR1 reads SNHLY; CDR2 reads FYNNEI. CDR3 bases: TGTGCCAGCCAGAGGACTAGCGTTACAGATACGCAGTATTTT. The encoded protein is CASQRTSVTDTQYF.

The rearrangement joins TRBV9 to TRBJ2-1; 7 nucleotides align to TRBD2. Germline assignment: CDR1 SGDLS and CDR2 YYNGEE. The CDR3 runs 17 residues. Trimming at V came to 0 bases and at J to 5 bases, leaving 11 bases not matched to a gene. CDR3 bases: TGTGCCAGCAGCGTAGAGGGAGGGAGGAGACGAAACAATGAGCAGTTCTTC. Protein product: CASSVEGGRRRNNEQFF.

The chain has TRBV7-2 and TRBJ1-1; D is possibly TRBD1 (6 bases). Germline V gene lookup returns CDR1 SGHTA and CDR2 FQGNSA. The CDR3 has 14 amino acids. V was pared by 2 bases and J by 1 base, with 8 bases between. The CDR3 DNA reads TGTGCCAGCAGCTTACTAGGGGGGAACACTGAAGCTTTCTTT. Encoded protein: CASSLLGGNTEAFF.

V gene TRBV10-3 combines with J gene TRBJ1-2; no reliable D call. Germline V gene data show CDR1 as ENHRY and CDR2 as SYGVKD. The CDR3 has 13 amino acids. The ends were cut back, 3 bases at V and 7 bases at J, with 12 bases in the middle. The CDR3 region is CAISEIQTGGYTF. In DNA form, the CDR3 reads TGTGCCATCAGTGAAATACAAACGGGTGGCTACACCTTC.

The chain links TRBV19 to TRBJ1-5; perhaps TRBD1 as D (5 bases). Trimming pared 6 bases from V and 2 bases from J, leaving 8 bases between. The CDR3 contains 13 residues. Germline V gene lookup returns CDR1 LNHDA and CDR2 SQIVND (reference sequence). The CDR3 DNA reads TGTGCCAGTAGCGGGACTGGCAATCAGCCCCAGCATTTT. It specifies CASSGTGNQPQHF.

The chain uses TRBV18 and TRBJ1-1; D might be TRBD1 (5 bases). Germline CDR1 reads KGHSH; CDR2 reads LQKENI. The CDR3 covers 13 residues. With 4 bases removed from V and 10 bases from J, the gap between germline ends came to 16 bases. CDR3 sequence reads: CASSLTDTGGAFF. In nucleotides, the CDR3 is TGTGCCAGCTCACTGACGGACACAGGCGGAGCTTTCTTT.

The chain has TRBV6-2 or TRBV6-3 and TRBJ2-7, with TRBD2 matching over 12 bases. J lost 3 bases, V lost 5 bases, and 5 bases had no gene match. CDR1 and CDR2 from the germline V gene are MNHEY and SVGEGT. CDR3 length: 15 amino acids. CDR3 DNA sequence: TGTGCCAGCAGTAAACTAGCGGGAGGTGTCTACGAGCAGTACTTC. Protein: CASSKLAGGVYEQYF.

In this sample, this clone turned up once. V is TRBV3-1 (or the pseudogene TRBV3-2) and J is TRBJ1-2, with a possible D match to TRBD1 (5 bases). CDR1 is LGHDT, CDR2 YNNKEL, per germline (reference sequence). Trimming took 3 bases from V and 8 from J, leaving 13 bases between them. CDR3 length: 13 residues. The CDR3 protein is CASSQPGEQGYTF. CDR3 in DNA: TGTGCCAGCAGCCAGCCGGGGGAACAAGGCTACACCTTC.

This rearrangement joins TRBV5-4 to TRBJ1-1, with D tentatively TRBD1 (5 bases). Trimming left V 5 bases short and J 0 bases short, with 14 bases between. Germline V lookup: CDR1 SGHNT, CDR2 YYREEE (reference sequence). The CDR3 runs 15 residues. CDR3 bases: TGTGCCAGCAGGCCCCCGGGGGACCTGAACACTGAAGCTTTCTTT. This codes for CASRPPGDLNTEAFF.

The chain has TRBV5-6 and TRBJ2-7, with D tentatively TRBD2 (5 bases). Trimming took 9 bases from V and 4 from J, leaving 20 bases between them. CDR3 length: 14 residues. Looked up from germline, CDR1 is SGHDT and CDR2 is YYEEEE. This chain's CDR3 is CATKSRAWEYEQYF. DNA for the CDR3: TGTGCCACAAAATCGCGGGCATGGGAATACGAGCAGTACTTC.

The chain joins TRBV12-5 to TRBJ2-3; TRBD2 might be the D (6 bases). Trimming left V 6 bases short and J 7 bases short, with 14 bases between. Germline V gene sequence: CDR1 LGHNT, CDR2 FRNRAP. The length of the CDR3 is 13 residues. This chain's CDR3 is CASGRDFSYTQYF. CDR3 in DNA: TGTGCTAGTGGCCGGGACTTTTCCTATACGCAGTATTTT.

This clone was recorded a few times. CDR3 coding DNA: TGTGCCAGCAGCTTAAACCCTACCCGGACTAGTAGCGATGAGCAGTTCTTC. This encodes CASSLNPTRTSSDEQFF. This sequence joins TRBV7-6 and TRBJ2-1, with 7 bases fitting TRBD2. The germline gives CDR1 SGHVS, CDR2 FNYEAQ. CDR3 length: 17 amino acids. V was clipped by 2 bases and J by 8 bases; unmatched bases: 15.

The chain links TRBV10-1 to TRBJ1-2, with D perhaps TRBD1 (6 bases). The CDR3 loop spans 13 amino acids. V was pared by 8 bases and J by 4 bases, with 14 bases between. Germline V CDR1 and CDR2: WNHNN, SYGVQD (reference sequence). The CDR3 nucleotides read TGCGCCAGCTCGGACAGCCCCGGCTATGGCTACACCTTC. Its protein is CASSDSPGYGYTF.

V gene TRBV7-2 combines with J gene TRBJ1-2; perhaps TRBD1 as D (6 bases). The CDR3 totals 13 residues. V lost 5 bases, J lost 4 bases, and 11 bases lay in between. In germline, CDR1 is SGHTA, CDR2 FQGNSA. CDR3 in amino acids: CASSDGTTYGYTF. The CDR3 DNA follows: TGTGCCAGCAGCGACGGGACAACCTATGGCTACACCTTC.

The chain carries TRBV10-1 and TRBJ2-7; D unresolved. The CDR3 runs 14 residues. Germline assignment: CDR1 WNHNN and CDR2 SYGVQD (reference sequence). V lost 0 bases, J lost 6 bases, and 12 bases lay in between. The CDR3 DNA sequence: TGCGCCAGCAGTGAGTCCGCGCTTGGGCGCGAGCAGTACTTC. Encoded protein: CASSESALGREQYF.

V gene TRBV2 combines with J gene TRBJ1-4; D call uncertain. V shed 6 bases and J shed 4 bases, with 9 bases lying between them. Germline V gives CDR1 SNHLY, CDR2 FYNNEI. The CDR3 is 13 amino acids. The chain's CDR3 is CASRNKFNEKLFF. Here the CDR3 DNA reads TGTGCCAGCAGAAACAAATTTAATGAAAAACTGTTTTTT.

The gene calls are TRBV10-3 and TRBJ1-5, with TRBD1 as a possible D gene (6 bases). With 2 bases removed from V and 3 bases from J, the gap between germline ends came to 8 bases. Germline CDR1 reads ENHRY; CDR2 reads SYGVKD. CDR3 size: 14 residues. For the CDR3, the DNA is TGTGCCATCAGTGAGGGACAGTACAATCAGCCCCAGCATTTT. Translation: CAISEGQYNQPQHF.

V gene TRBV4-3 combines with J gene TRBJ1-2, with 7 bases matching TRBD1. Germline V lookup: CDR1 LGHNA, CDR2 YSLEER. J lost 8 bases, V lost 3 bases, and 18 bases had no gene match. The CDR3 is 17 amino acids. Here the CDR3 DNA reads TGCGCCAGCAGCCAGGCGTCAACAGGGCCAACCAGGGGGGGCTACACCTTC. Translating gives CASSQASTGPTRGGYTF.

V is TRBV7-6 and J is TRBJ2-7; 7 positions match TRBD2. This CDR3 spans 15 amino acids. Per germline, CDR1 SGHVS and CDR2 FNYEAQ. V shed 2 bases and J 3 bases; nucleotides not matched to a gene: 7. In DNA form, the CDR3 reads TGTGCCAGCAGCTTATACGCGGGAGAGAGCTACGAGCAGTACTTC. Translation: CASSLYAGESYEQYF. The variable domain in full, completed from reference TRBV7-6 and TRBJ2-7, reads GAGVSQSPRYKVTKRGQDVALRCDPISGHVSLYWYRQALGQGPEFLTYFNYEAQQDKSGLPNDRFSAERPEGSISTLTIQRTEQRDSAMYRCASSLYAGESYEQYFGPGTRLTVT.

The gene calls are TRBV5-1 and TRBJ2-1, with TRBD2 as a possible D gene (7 bases). Trimming removed 3 bases from V and 4 bases from J, with 14 bases in between. The CDR3 extends over 15 amino acids. CDR1 and CDR2 from the germline V gene are SGHRS and YFSETQ. The CDR3 coding sequence is TGCGCCAGCAGCTCGGGGGGCGGATTTTACAATGAGCAGTTCTTC. Amino acids: CASSSGGGFYNEQFF.

The V and J genes are TRBV5-6 and TRBJ1-1; 8 bases align to TRBD1. The length of the CDR3 is 14 residues. The trim removed 0 bases at V and 6 bases at J, leaving 4 bases unmatched. Germline CDR1 is SGHDT and CDR2 is YYEEEE. CDR3 residues: CASSLGMGQAEAFF. The CDR3 DNA reads as TGTGCCAGCAGCTTGGGTATGGGACAGGCTGAAGCTTTCTTT.

The sample holds a few counts of this clone. The chain couples TRBV7-9 to TRBJ2-5, with D possibly being TRBD2 (6 bases). V was pared by 3 bases and J by 2 bases, with 10 bases between. The CDR3 length is 14 residues. Per the germline V gene, CDR1 is SEHNR and CDR2 is FQNEAQ (reference sequence). The CDR3 coding sequence is TGTGCCAGCAGCTTGATGGAGGGTCAAGAGACCCAGTACTTC. Amino acid sequence: CASSLMEGQETQYF.

V and J are TRBV7-2 and TRBJ2-2; the D is unclear. Germline CDR1 is SGHTA and CDR2 is FQGNSA. With 4 bases removed from V and 6 bases from J, the gap between germline ends came to 12 bases. The CDR3 length is 14 residues. CDR3 in DNA: TGTGCCAGCAGCTCACCCAATGGAGCCGGGGAGCTGTTTTTT. Protein product: CASSSPNGAGELFF. Variable domain in full (rest from reference TRBV7-2 and TRBJ2-2): GAGVSQSPSNKVTEKGKDVELRCDPISGHTALYWYRQSLGQGLEFLIYFQGNSAPDKSGLPSDRFSAERTGGSVSTLTIQRTQQEDSAVYLCASSSPNGAGELFFGEGSRLTVL.

This clone was observed once. The V call is TRBV20-1, the J call TRBJ1-3, with a possible D match to TRBD1 (5 bases). The CDR3 totals 11 residues. Germline values: CDR1 DFQATT, CDR2 SNEGSKA (reference sequence). The V end was cut by 2 bases, the J end by 8 bases, with 7 bases between. CDR3 bases: TGCAGTGCTAGATGGGGGGACACCATATATTTT. This codes for CSARWGDTIYF.